The sequence of this T cell receptor beta chain was determined in a study of T cells expressing NK-cell markers. Study-level points and caveats: No clear determination of HCMV specificity was made for expanded NKG2C+ T cell clones.

TCRdb derives one entry per CDR3 protein from the 5' RACE reads, leaving out DNA. The sample's table shows about 410,000 distinct CDR3 sequences. The CDR3 loop spans 15 amino acids. Points on this clonotype: The antigen remains unidentified.

Material for sequencing was blood T cells: a sorted CD56 or NKG2C T cell subset, CD4+ or CD8+ T cells, or bulk PBMC T cells (not recorded which). The receptor was derived from a woman in her fifties or sixties in good health. This chain links TRBV12-3 or TRBV12-4 with TRBJ2-1; TCRdb selects TRBD1, and the lack of DNA leaves this call unchecked. This CDR3 is CATSSRDRAGNEQFF.